This paragraph reports one T cell receptor beta chain. Its matching antigen is unknown. The data stem from a study of OX40 agonist ivuxolimab in advanced cancers. Turning to the study itself: Patients received ivuxolimab, an intravenous treatment, every 2 weeks at 0.01 to 10 mg/kg. Whole-study findings and limits: The study observed clonal expansion of CD4+ and CD8+ blood T cells by week 6 at 0.1 to 3.0 mg/kg.

Trimming pared 0 bases from V and 4 bases from J, leaving 16 bases between. The CDR3 loop spans 15 amino acids. Germline CDR1 GTSNPN, CDR2 SVGIG (reference sequence). Assay used: immunoSEQ multiplex PCR; TCRdb lists only in-frame clones, some missing. The data contain tens of thousands of clones, about 92% of them seen just once; the ten biggest clones take up about 9.4%. Source: CD4+ or CD8+ T cells sorted from blood, taken in a trial of the OX40 agonist ivuxolimab. The receptor was isolated from an adult with an advanced solid tumor such as melanoma, head and neck, liver or kidney cancer. This chain links TRBV30 with TRBJ2-7; possible D gene TRBD2, 7 bases. CDR3 loop: CAWSVGGGEGYEQYF. In DNA form, the CDR3 reads TGTGCCTGGAGTGTGGGAGGGGGAGAGGGGTACGAGCAGTACTTC.